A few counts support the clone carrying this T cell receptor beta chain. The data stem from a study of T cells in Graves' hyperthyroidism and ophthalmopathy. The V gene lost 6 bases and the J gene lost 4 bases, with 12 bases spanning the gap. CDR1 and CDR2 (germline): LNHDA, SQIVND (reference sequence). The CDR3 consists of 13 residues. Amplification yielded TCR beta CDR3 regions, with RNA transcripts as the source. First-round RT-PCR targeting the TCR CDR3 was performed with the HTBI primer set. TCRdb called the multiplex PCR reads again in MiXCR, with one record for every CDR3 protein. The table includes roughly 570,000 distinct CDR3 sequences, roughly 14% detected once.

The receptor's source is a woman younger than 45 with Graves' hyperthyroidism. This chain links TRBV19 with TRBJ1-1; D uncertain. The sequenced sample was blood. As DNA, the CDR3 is TGTGCCAGTAGGAGGACCGCGGGCACTGAAGCTTTCTTT. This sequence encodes CASRRTAGTEAFF.